These 25 T cell receptor beta chains were sequenced from one sample in a study of yellow fever vaccine responses in identical twins. TCRdb fed the RT-PCR reads into MiXCR, producing one record per CDR3 protein. This table has approximately 17,000 distinct CDR3 sequences, roughly 75% appearing once. The input for sequencing was T cells from blood (PBMCs), unsorted or a sorted subset (not recorded which), taken before or after yellow fever vaccination (not recorded which). Receptors originate from a woman under 30 who received the yellow fever vaccine.

This chain joins TRBV20-1 and TRBJ2-7; TRBD1 matches 8 bases. The CDR3 is 12 amino acids. The germline gives CDR1 DFQATT, CDR2 SNEGSKA (reference sequence). With V trimmed by 5 bases and J by 4 bases, 4 bases remained unmatched. The CDR3 spells CSARQGAYEQYF. The CDR3 coding sequence is TGCAGTGCTCGTCAGGGGGCGTACGAGCAGTACTTC.

The rearrangement uses TRBV7-2 and TRBJ1-2; D ambiguous. The CDR3 runs to 14 residues. CDR1 and CDR2 from the germline V gene are SGHTA and FQGNSA. V shed 0 bases and J shed 6 bases, with 11 bases lying between them. Here the CDR3 DNA reads TGTGCCAGCAGCTTAGCCCAGGAACTAAATGGCTACACCTTC. This sequence encodes CASSLAQELNGYTF.

This clonotype was seen a few times. The chain carries TRBV29-1 and TRBJ1-1; maybe TRBD1 (5 bases). The CDR3 runs to 14 residues. Trimming pared 5 bases from V and 6 bases from J, leaving 19 bases between. Per the germline V gene, CDR1 is SQVTM and CDR2 is ANQGSEA. CDR3: CSVSPVRGFAEAFF. The CDR3, as DNA: TGCAGCGTTTCCCCAGTGCGGGGGTTTGCTGAAGCTTTCTTT.

This chain joins TRBV10-2 and TRBJ2-3; maybe TRBD2 (5 bases). The V end lost 2 bases, the J end lost 0 bases, and 9 bases lay between the germline ends. Germline assignment: CDR1 WSHSY and CDR2 SAAADI. CDR3 size: 15 residues. CDR3 DNA: TGCGCCAGCAGTGAGACTCGCGGGAGCACAGATACGCAGTATTTT. Residues: CASSETRGSTDTQYF.

This clonotype was recorded a few times. This sequence joins TRBV11-2 and TRBJ2-1, with TRBD2 identical over 12 bases. The CDR3 extends over 14 amino acids. Trimming at V came to 6 bases and at J to 13 bases, leaving 10 bases not matched to a gene. Per the germline V gene, CDR1 is SGHAT and CDR2 is FQNNGV. CDR3 protein: CASSFQTSGSPQFF. The CDR3 DNA is TGTGCCAGCAGTTTTCAGACTAGCGGGAGCCCCCAGTTCTTC.

The rearrangement uses TRBV11-2 and TRBJ2-7; D may correspond to TRBD1 or TRBD2 (6 bases each). CDR3 length: 14 residues. The germline CDR1 and CDR2 sequences are SGHAT and FQNNGV. V was clipped by 5 bases and J by 4 bases, with 15 bases between them. CDR3 region: CASSLGGTVYEQYV. In nucleotides, the CDR3 is TGTGCCAGCAGCCTAGGGGGGACGGTATACGAGCAGTACGTC.

The chain is built from TRBV15 and TRBJ2-3, with TRBD2 as a possible D gene (5 bases). Trimming pared 5 bases from V and 2 bases from J, leaving 11 bases between. The CDR3 totals 14 residues. In germline, CDR1 is LNHNV, CDR2 YYDKDF (reference sequence). Here the CDR3 DNA reads TGTGCCACCAGCGCGGGTTACCACACAGATACGCAGTATTTT. Encoded protein: CATSAGYHTDTQYF.

The gene calls are TRBV6-1 and TRBJ1-2; TRBD1 agrees at 7 bases. The V segment lost 2 bases and the J segment 6 bases; nucleotides outside the gene matches: 9. The CDR3 runs 15 residues. Germline lookup yields CDR1 MNHNS and CDR2 SASEGT. CDR3 protein: CASSERWQGGDGYTF. The CDR3 DNA is TGTGCCAGCAGTGAAAGATGGCAGGGGGGGGATGGCTACACCTTC.

This chain joins TRBV29-1 and TRBJ1-2; D remains ambiguous. The CDR3 is 11 amino acids. Germline CDR1 is SQVTM and CDR2 is ANQGSEA. V lost 3 bases and J 6 bases, leaving 8 bases between the germline ends. Here the CDR3 reads CSVEARHGYTF. Here the CDR3 DNA reads TGCAGCGTTGAGGCCCGGCATGGCTACACCTTC.

V gene TRBV12-3 or TRBV12-4 combines with J gene TRBJ1-1; D is unresolved. The CDR3 contains 15 residues. Trimming removed 6 bases from V and 1 base from J, with 15 bases in between. CDR3 coding DNA: TGTGCCAGCAGGATGGACGGATGGGAGAACACTGAAGCTTTCTTT. Residues: CASRMDGWENTEAFF.

This chain joins TRBV2 and TRBJ2-1; 7 nucleotides line up with TRBD1. The trim removed 7 bases at V and 3 bases at J, leaving 3 bases unmatched. In germline, CDR1 is SNHLY, CDR2 FYNNEI. This CDR3 spans 13 amino acids. DNA of the CDR3: TGTGCCAGCAACCGACAGGGCTACAATGAGCAGTTCTTC. Translated, it gives CASNRQGYNEQFF.

V usage is TRBV27 and J usage is TRBJ1-1, with 7 bases identical to TRBD1. Trimming took 3 bases from V and 8 from J; bases not matched to a gene: 6. The CDR3 totals 13 residues. CDR1 MNHEY and CDR2 SMNVEV come from the germline V gene (reference sequence). CDR3 sequence reads: CASSLTGWGEAFF. The CDR3 nucleotides are TGTGCCAGCAGTTTGACAGGGTGGGGGGAAGCTTTCTTT.

The V gene is TRBV28, the J gene TRBJ2-1, with D maybe TRBD2 (6 bases). Germline V gene lookup returns CDR1 MDHEN and CDR2 SYDVKM. The V and J ends lost 3 bases and 6 bases respectively, with 15 bases between them. This CDR3 comprises 15 residues. CDR3 loop: CASSFGGPGSNEQFF. The CDR3 coding sequence is TGTGCCAGCAGTTTCGGGGGACCAGGGAGCAATGAGCAGTTCTTC.

This clonotype has a handful of counts. The gene calls are TRBV11-2 and TRBJ2-5; D gene unclear. This CDR3 spans 13 amino acids. V was pared by 0 bases and J by 7 bases, with 9 bases between. From germline, CDR1 is SGHAT and CDR2 FQNNGV. CDR3 nucleotide sequence: TGTGCCAGCAGCTTAGAAGCTATTCGGACCCAGTACTTC. Protein product: CASSLEAIRTQYF.

This clonotype appeared once. The V and J genes are TRBV28 and TRBJ2-1; 10 nucleotides line up with TRBD1. Germline V gene lookup returns CDR1 MDHEN and CDR2 SYDVKM. This CDR3 region has 14 residues. Trimming removed 8 bases from V and 4 bases from J; junction bases left unmatched: 5. The CDR3 spells CASDRDRGYNEQFF. The CDR3 bases are TGTGCCAGCGACCGGGACAGGGGTTACAATGAGCAGTTCTTC.

The rearrangement links TRBV3-1 to TRBJ2-1, with D tentatively TRBD2 (5 bases). The V end was cut by 5 bases, the J end by 1 base, with 12 bases between. Looked up from germline, CDR1 is LGHDT and CDR2 is YNNKEL (reference sequence). The CDR3 totals 15 residues. The CDR3 loop reads CASSYSRGSYNEQFF. The CDR3 DNA reads as TGTGCCAGCAGCTATTCTCGAGGGTCCTACAATGAGCAGTTCTTC.

V and J are TRBV3-1 and TRBJ1-1; D not resolved. The CDR3 runs 15 residues. Trimming took 1 base from V and 4 from J, leaving 13 bases between them. In germline, CDR1 is LGHDT, CDR2 YNNKEL (reference sequence). CDR3 in amino acids: CASSQGRGMTTEAFF. In DNA, the CDR3 is TGTGCCAGCAGCCAAGGTCGGGGTATGACCACTGAAGCTTTCTTT.

This chain joins TRBV2 and TRBJ1-1; perhaps TRBD1 as D (5 bases). This CDR3 is built from 14 residues. V was clipped by 4 bases and J by 3 bases, with 12 bases between them. Germline V CDR1 and CDR2: SNHLY, FYNNEI. The CDR3 DNA is TGTGCCAGCAGTGGAGAGGGGCCCGACACTGAAGCTTTCTTT. Residues: CASSGEGPDTEAFF.

The V and J genes are TRBV5-1 and TRBJ2-7, with TRBD1 matching 7 bases. CDR3 length: 15 residues. Germline V gene lookup returns CDR1 SGHRS and CDR2 YFSETQ. V lost 4 bases and J lost 0; bases outside the gene matches: 7. The CDR3 reads CASSPGDRDSYEQYV. The CDR3 DNA reads as TGCGCCAGCAGCCCCGGTGACAGGGACTCCTACGAGCAGTACGTC.

This clonotype has only a few counts. The chain combines TRBV2 with TRBJ2-3; a weak D match, TRBD2 (5 bases). V gave up 2 bases and J gave up 5 bases, with 14 bases separating them. From germline, CDR1 is SNHLY and CDR2 FYNNEI. The CDR3 contains 15 residues. The CDR3 is CASSERSVGKDTQYF. CDR3 DNA sequence: TGTGCCAGCAGTGAACGCTCCGTCGGGAAAGATACGCAGTATTTT.

This rearrangement joins TRBV27 to TRBJ1-2; D may be TRBD1 (5 bases). The CDR3 sequence is 13 residues long. The V end was cut by 4 bases, the J end by 5 bases, with 11 bases between. Germline CDR1 reads MNHEY; CDR2 reads SMNVEV (reference sequence). Here the CDR3 reads CASSSAGRYGYTF. Written as DNA, the CDR3 is TGTGCCAGCAGTTCAGCAGGGCGGTATGGCTACACCTTC.

This chain joins TRBV7-8 and TRBJ2-1; 7 bases match TRBD2. Losses at the gene ends were 0 bases for V and 3 bases for J; bases not matched to a gene: 8. There are 17 residues in the CDR3. The germline V gene has CDR1 SGHVS and CDR2 FQNEAQ. CDR3 residues: CASSLAVGRADYNEQFF. The DNA of the CDR3 is TGTGCCAGCAGCTTAGCGGTGGGGAGGGCCGACTACAATGAGCAGTTCTTC.

The genes are TRBV4-1 and TRBJ2-5; TRBD2 matches at 7 bases. V gave up 0 bases and J gave up 5 bases; unmatched junction bases: 6. This CDR3 has 15 amino acids. Germline V gives CDR1 MGHRA, CDR2 YSYEKL. CDR3 sequence reads: CASSQDSAGVETQYF. DNA of the CDR3: TGCGCCAGCAGCCAAGATTCGGCGGGAGTTGAGACCCAGTACTTC.

V usage is TRBV29-1 and J usage is TRBJ1-2, with D perhaps TRBD1 (5 bases). V lost 5 bases to trimming and J lost 7 bases, with 8 bases between them. The CDR3 consists of 10 residues. In germline, CDR1 is SQVTM, CDR2 ANQGSEA. The CDR3 is CSVSGGGYTF. The DNA of the CDR3 is TGCAGCGTTTCGGGGGGTGGCTACACCTTC.

The J gene is TRBJ2-7, the V gene TRBV6-5; perhaps D is TRBD1 or TRBD2 (5 bases each). The CDR3 length is 16 residues. Trimming cost V 0 bases and J 3 bases, with 15 bases left between them. The germline V gene has CDR1 MNHEY and CDR2 SVGAGI. CDR3 bases: TGTGCCAGCAGTTACTCGTCGGGGCCGTCGAACTACGAGCAGTACTTC. Its translation: CASSYSSGPSNYEQYF.